The count of the clone carrying this TCR beta chain is one. The germline V and J ends were trimmed by 5 bases and 8 bases, with 13 bases remaining between them. This CDR3 has 13 amino acids. In germline, CDR1 is SGHTA, CDR2 FQGNSA. The data stem from a study of high-grade serous ovarian cancer treatment subgroups. Clones were sequenced by immunoSEQ multiplex PCR, and TCRdb holds only the in-frame ones, with some missing. The table shows fewer than 20,000 clones, with roughly four fifths occurring only once. Tumor tissue was taken before any definitive surgery or chemotherapy was given. The clonotype comes from a human donor with high-grade serous ovarian cancer. J is TRBJ2-1 and V is TRBV7-2; D gene unclear. Sequenced input: tumor tissue. The chain's CDR3 is CASSMTRIDEQFF. CDR3 coding DNA: TGTGCCAGCAGCATGACACGTATTGATGAGCAGTTCTTC.